Below are 9 T cell receptor beta chains sequenced from a single sample in a study of beta chain features in type 1 diabetes. Every isolated RNA sample was fully reverse transcribed, so sequencing captured expressed TCRB transcripts. Measured with immunoSEQ multiplex PCR; TCRdb has only the in-frame clones, and not every one. The table lists hundreds of thousands of clones, around 28% of them singletons, with about 0.06% in the top ten. Sequencing was performed on naive CD4+ T cells from blood. The receptors come from a man between 18 and 35 years old in good health.

This clone was observed a few times. This chain joins TRBV20-1 and TRBJ2-7, with 7 bases lining up with TRBD1. Germline values: CDR1 DFQATT, CDR2 SNEGSKA (reference sequence). This CDR3 is 11 amino acids long. V gave up 5 bases and J gave up 5 bases; unmatched junction bases: 3. The CDR3, as DNA: TGCAGTGCTTCGACAGGGAACGAGCAGTACTTC. Encoded protein: CSASTGNEQYF.

The genes are TRBV7-9 and TRBJ2-5; D is undetermined. V shed 2 bases and J shed 0 bases, with 7 bases lying between them. From germline, CDR1 is SEHNR and CDR2 FQNEAQ (reference sequence). This CDR3 contains 14 residues. The CDR3 nucleotides read TGTGCCAGCAGCTTAACAGCGTACCAAGAGACCCAGTACTTC. This codes for CASSLTAYQETQYF.

The chain links TRBV15 to TRBJ2-2, with TRBD1 matching 7 bases. V was pared by 3 bases and J by 4 bases, with 8 bases of the junction left unmatched. CDR1 is LNHNV and CDR2 is YYDKDF in the germline V gene (reference sequence). The length of the CDR3 is 16 residues. CDR3 region: CATSSLDRTGTGELFF. CDR3 nucleotide sequence: TGTGCCACCAGCAGCCTGGACAGGACGGGCACCGGGGAGCTGTTTTTT. The entire variable domain, with the rest obtained from reference TRBV15 and TRBJ2-2, is as follows: DAMVIQNPRYQVTQFGKPVTLSCSQTLNHNVMYWYQQKSSQAPKLLFHYYDKDFNNEADTPDNFQSRRPNTSFCFLDIRSPGLGDTAMYLCATSSLDRTGTGELFFGEGSRLTVL.

This chain uses TRBV16 with TRBJ2-3; TRBD1 agrees at 10 bases. There are 15 residues in the CDR3. Germline values: CDR1 KGHSY, CDR2 FQNENV. J gave up 4 bases and V 4 bases, and 5 bases lay outside the gene matches. This CDR3 is CASSPRDRGSDTQYF. As DNA, the CDR3 is TGTGCCAGCAGCCCTCGGGACAGGGGCTCAGATACGCAGTATTTT. The whole variable domain, filled in from reference TRBV16 and TRBJ2-3, reads GEEVAQTPKHLVRGEGQKAKLYCAPIKGHSYVFWYQQVLKNEFKFLISFQNENVFDETGMPKERFSAKCLPNSPCSLEIQATKLEDSAVYFCASSPRDRGSDTQYFGPGTRLTVL.

This clone has just a few counts. The chain employs TRBV7-8 and TRBJ2-3, with a weak D call TRBD1 (6 bases). Germline lookup yields CDR1 SGHVS and CDR2 FQNEAQ. The V end lost 2 bases, the J end lost 4 bases, and 13 bases lay between the germline ends. CDR3 length: 15 amino acids. CDR3 residues: CASSLLQGRADTQYF. CDR3 in DNA: TGTGCCAGCAGCTTACTACAGGGTCGGGCAGATACGCAGTATTTT.

The chain carries TRBV20-1 and TRBJ1-2; D is perhaps TRBD1 (6 bases). This CDR3 is 11 amino acids long. Germline CDR1 is DFQATT and CDR2 is SNEGSKA (reference sequence). Trimming pared 3 bases from V and 10 bases from J, leaving 12 bases between. The chain's CDR3 is CSARDSLDYTF. DNA of the CDR3: TGCAGTGCTAGGGACAGTCTGGACTACACCTTC.

CDR3 sequence (DNA): TGCGCCAGCAGTCCGCCGGGACAGGGGCACCTAGAGCAGTTCTTC. This encodes CASSPPGQGHLEQFF. This sequence joins TRBV23-1 and TRBJ2-1, with 10 positions matching TRBD1. TRBV23-1 is an open reading frame whose function is uncertain. CDR3 size: 15 residues. V lost 4 bases, J lost 10 bases, and 10 bases stayed unmatched.

V is TRBV7-9 and J is TRBJ2-7; D is unclear. CDR1 and CDR2 from the germline V gene are SEHNR and FQNEAQ (reference sequence). With 6 bases removed from V and 2 bases from J, the gap between germline ends came to 8 bases. CDR3 length: 12 residues. CDR3 sequence (DNA): TGTGCCAGCAGACCGGTGACCTACGAGCAGTACTTC. Translated, it gives CASRPVTYEQYF.

The chain uses TRBV7-9 and TRBJ2-3, with D unresolved. CDR1 and CDR2 from the germline V gene are SEHNR and FQNEAQ (reference sequence). Trimming pared 1 base from V and 4 bases from J, leaving 6 bases between. This CDR3 has 13 residues. CDR3 residues: CASSLGYPDTQYF. The CDR3 DNA reads TGTGCCAGCAGCTTAGGCTACCCAGATACGCAGTATTTT. Full variable domain (outside the CDR3, taken from reference TRBV7-9 and TRBJ2-3): DTGVSQNPRHKITKRGQNVTFRCDPISEHNRLYWYRQTLGQGPEFLTYFQNEAQLEKSRLLSDRFSAERPKGSFSTLEIQRTEQGDSAMYLCASSLGYPDTQYFGPGTRLTVL.